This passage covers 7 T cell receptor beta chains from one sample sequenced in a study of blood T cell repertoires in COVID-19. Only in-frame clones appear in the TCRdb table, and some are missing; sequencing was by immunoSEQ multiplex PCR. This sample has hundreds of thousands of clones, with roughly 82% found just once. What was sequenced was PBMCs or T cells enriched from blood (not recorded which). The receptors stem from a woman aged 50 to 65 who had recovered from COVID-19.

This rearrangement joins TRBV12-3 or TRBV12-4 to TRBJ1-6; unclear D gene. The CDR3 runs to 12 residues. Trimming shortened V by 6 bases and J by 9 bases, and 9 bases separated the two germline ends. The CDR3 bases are TGTGCCAGCAGGGAGAGGGTTTCACCCCTCCACTTT. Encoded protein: CASRERVSPLHF.

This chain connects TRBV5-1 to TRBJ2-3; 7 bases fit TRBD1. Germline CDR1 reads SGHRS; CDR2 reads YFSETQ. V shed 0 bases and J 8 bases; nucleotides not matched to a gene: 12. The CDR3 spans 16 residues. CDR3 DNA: TGCGCCAGCAGCTTGGTTAGGGACAGAAAGGGAGCTACGCAGTATTTT. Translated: CASSLVRDRKGATQYF.

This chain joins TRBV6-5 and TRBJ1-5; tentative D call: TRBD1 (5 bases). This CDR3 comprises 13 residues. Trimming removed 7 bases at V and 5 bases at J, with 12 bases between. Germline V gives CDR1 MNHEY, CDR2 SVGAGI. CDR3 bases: TGTGCCAGCAAGGGGTCGTTGGATCAGCCCCAGCATTTT. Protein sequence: CASKGSLDQPQHF.

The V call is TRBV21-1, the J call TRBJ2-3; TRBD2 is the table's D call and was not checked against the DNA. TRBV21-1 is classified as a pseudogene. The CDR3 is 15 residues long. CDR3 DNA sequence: TGTGCCAGCAGCAAATTTCTTGTTAGCACAGATACGCAGTATTTT. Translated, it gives CASSKFLVSTDTQYF.

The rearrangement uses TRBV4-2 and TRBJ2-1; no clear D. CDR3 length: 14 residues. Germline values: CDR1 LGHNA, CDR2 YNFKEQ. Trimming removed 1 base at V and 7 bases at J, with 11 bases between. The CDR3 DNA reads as TGTGCCAGCAGCCAAGTGAGGAGTTTGAATGAGCAGTTCTTC. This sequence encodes CASSQVRSLNEQFF.

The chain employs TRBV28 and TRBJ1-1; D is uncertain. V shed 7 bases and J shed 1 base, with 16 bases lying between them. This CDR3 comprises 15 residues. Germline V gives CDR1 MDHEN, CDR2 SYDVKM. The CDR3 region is CASTIGGSRNTEAFF. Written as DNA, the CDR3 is TGTGCCAGCACCATCGGAGGGAGCAGGAACACTGAAGCTTTCTTT.

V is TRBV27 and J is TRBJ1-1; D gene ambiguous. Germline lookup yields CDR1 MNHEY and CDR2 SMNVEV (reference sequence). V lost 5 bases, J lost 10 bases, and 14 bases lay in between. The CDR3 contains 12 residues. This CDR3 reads CASSPVGRTAFF. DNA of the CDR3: TGTGCCAGCAGTCCGGTCGGGAGGACAGCTTTCTTT.